The next 10 T cell receptor beta chains were all read from a single sample in a study of early T cells in non-severe SARS-CoV-2 infection. TCRdb reprocessed the 5' RACE reads via MiXCR and lists one record per CDR3 protein. The sample shows fewer than 65,000 distinct CDR3 sequences, approximately 10% of them seen only once. The input for sequencing was whole blood, taken at baseline. Receptor source: an adult who was a healthcare worker with PCR-confirmed SARS-CoV-2 infection or an uninfected control (not recorded which).

This clonotype was seen more than once but under ten times. The chain is built from TRBV12-5 and TRBJ2-2; D gene unclear. Trimming pared 8 bases from V and 0 bases from J, leaving 7 bases between. Germline loops: CDR1 LGHNT, CDR2 FRNRAP. CDR3 size: 13 residues. In DNA, the CDR3 is TGTGCTAGTTTAGGACCGAACACCGGGGAGCTGTTTTTT. The encoded protein is CASLGPNTGELFF.

This clonotype has more than one count but fewer than ten. The V and J genes are TRBV27 and TRBJ1-1; D gene unclear. The CDR3 covers 13 residues. V was clipped by 1 base and J by 1 base, with 4 bases between them. Germline V lookup: CDR1 MNHEY, CDR2 SMNVEV (reference sequence). The CDR3 nucleotides read TGTGCCAGCAGTTTATGGGCGAACACTGAAGCTTTCTTT. Amino acid sequence: CASSLWANTEAFF.

The chain couples TRBV2 to TRBJ2-1, with D possibly being TRBD1 (6 bases). Germline V gene lookup returns CDR1 SNHLY and CDR2 FYNNEI. With 7 bases removed from V and 5 bases from J, the gap between germline ends came to 15 bases. The CDR3 contains 14 residues. CDR3 region: CASMEQGIHNEQFF. DNA of the CDR3: TGTGCCAGCATGGAACAGGGTATCCACAATGAGCAGTTCTTC.

This clonotype was seen many times. The chain joins TRBV7-9 to TRBJ2-5; 8 nucleotides match TRBD2. CDR1 is SEHNR, CDR2 FQNEAQ, per germline (reference sequence). V was clipped by 5 bases and J by 4 bases; unmatched bases: 0. CDR3 length: 12 amino acids. CDR3 nucleotide sequence: TGTGCCAGCAGCCGGGGGGGAGAGACCCAGTACTTC. It is translated as CASSRGGETQYF.

This clonotype was detected ten times or more. The J gene is TRBJ2-1, the V gene TRBV12-3 or TRBV12-4; 8 positions match TRBD1. The CDR3 loop spans 16 amino acids. The ends lost 7 bases at V and 3 bases at J; junction bases unmatched: 11. The CDR3 loop reads CASTWGTGSVYNEQFF. The CDR3 coding sequence is TGTGCCAGCACATGGGGGACAGGCTCAGTCTACAATGAGCAGTTCTTC.

This clonotype was seen only a few times. The chain carries TRBV4-2 and TRBJ2-3; TRBD2 matches 8 bases. The CDR3 has 16 residues. Germline V CDR1 and CDR2: LGHNA, YNFKEQ. J gave up 3 bases and V 0 bases, and 5 bases lay outside the gene matches. The CDR3 loop is CASSQDVAGRTDTQYF. The CDR3 DNA reads as TGTGCCAGCAGCCAAGACGTAGCGGGACGAACAGATACGCAGTATTTT.

This clonotype has ten or more counts. The V gene is TRBV20-1, the J gene TRBJ2-1, with 10 bases aligning to TRBD1. In germline, CDR1 is DFQATT, CDR2 SNEGSKA (reference sequence). Unmatched junction bases numbered 17, after V lost 3 bases and J lost 6 bases. The CDR3 runs to 18 residues. Written as DNA, the CDR3 is TGCAGTGCTAGTGGGGGACAGGGGTTAGCGACCCGGCGCAATGAGCAGTTCTTC. The encoded protein is CSASGGQGLATRRNEQFF.

This rearrangement joins TRBV20-1 to TRBJ2-2; D tentatively reads TRBD1 or TRBD2 (5 bases each). With 5 bases removed from V and 4 bases from J, the gap between germline ends came to 14 bases. The CDR3 is 14 residues long. CDR1 is DFQATT and CDR2 is SNEGSKA in the germline V gene (reference sequence). In DNA, the CDR3 is TGCAGTGCTGAAGAGGGCAGGGCCACCGGGGAGCTGTTTTTT. Its protein product is CSAEEGRATGELFF.

This clonotype was counted ten times or more. The chain couples TRBV11-2 to TRBJ2-7; the match to TRBD2 covers 11 bases. Germline CDR1 SGHAT, CDR2 FQNNGV. The CDR3 is made up of 14 amino acids. J was trimmed by 3 bases and V by 6 bases; bases with no gene match: 4. The CDR3 protein is CASRRLAGNYEQYF. Here the CDR3 DNA reads TGTGCCAGCAGGCGACTAGCGGGGAACTACGAGCAGTACTTC.

The V gene is TRBV3-1, the J gene TRBJ2-7, with TRBD2 matching 7 bases. The CDR3 has 16 amino acids. CDR1 LGHDT and CDR2 YNNKEL come from the germline V gene (reference sequence). V trimming: 3 bases; J trimming: 6 bases; junction bases outside the gene matches: 14. CDR3 amino acids: CASSQGSGTAASEQYF. CDR3 nucleotide sequence: TGTGCCAGCAGCCAGGGCAGCGGGACTGCTGCCTCCGAGCAGTACTTC.